A selection of T cell receptor beta chains follows, all from one sample in a study of T cells in Graves' hyperthyroidism and ophthalmopathy. Each CDR3 protein gets one entry after TCRdb re-called the multiplex PCR reads with MiXCR. This table has roughly 560,000 distinct CDR3 sequences, about 14% appearing once. Input material: blood. The receptors stem from a middle-aged woman with Graves' ophthalmopathy. The CDR3 runs from the conserved cysteine through the conserved F or W. A D gene is named only where the DNA matches it firmly. Some rows mark clone size as missing; the rest say once, few, many or name a class of expanded clone.

TRBD1	TRBV5-8	many	TRBJ1-2	TGTGCCAGCAGCTGGGACAGTCCTAACTATGGCTACACCTTC	CASSWDSPNYGYTF
TRBD1	TRBV6-2/TRBV6-3	.	TRBJ1-5	TGTGCCAGCAGCAGACAGGGCGTCCAGCCCCAGCATTTT	CASSRQGVQPQHF
.	TRBV24-1	many	TRBJ1-1	TGTGCCACCAGTGAGACCTACAGAGGTGAAGCTTTCTTT	CATSETYRGEAFF
.	TRBV12-3/TRBV12-4	many	TRBJ2-7	TGTGCCAGCAGTTTTGGCGGGACGGGCTCCTACGAGCAGTACTTC	CASSFGGTGSYEQYF
TRBD2	TRBV20-1	few	TRBJ2-7	TGCAGTGTTAGAGTAATGTCTAGCGGGAGTTACGAGCAGTACTTC	CSVRVMSSGSYEQYF
TRBD1	TRBV7-8	many	TRBJ2-7	TGTGCCAGCAGCCCAGCCGGACAGGGAGGCTTCTACGAGCAGTACTTC	CASSPAGQGGFYEQYF
TRBD1	TRBV6-1	few	TRBJ1-1	TGTGCCAGCAGACCGGGACAGGGGAGGACTGAAGCTTTCTTT	CASRPGQGRTEAFF
TRBD1	TRBV6-1	few	TRBJ1-1	TGTGCCAGCAGTACAGGGACAGTCGTCACTGAAGCTTTCTTT	CASSTGTVVTEAFF
TRBD2	TRBV28	many	TRBJ2-7	TGTGCCAGCGGGGCCCTAGCGGGAGGGGGAAACGAGCAGTACTTC	CASGALAGGGNEQYF
.	TRBV27	many	TRBJ1-1	TGTGCCAGCAGTTCCCCCGTCCGGAACACTGAAGCTTTCTTT	CASSSPVRNTEAFF
TRBD2	TRBV10-3	.	TRBJ2-7	TGTGCCATCAGGGGGGCTACTAGCGGGGAATACGAGCAGTACTTC	CAIRGATSGEYEQYF
TRBD1	TRBV20-1	.	TRBJ1-1	TGCAGTGCCGTTTCCCCACAGGGGGATGGCACTGAAGCTTTCTTT	CSAVSPQGDGTEAFF
TRBD1	TRBV30	few	TRBJ2-7	TGTGCCTGGACGAACACAGGGGGCGAGCAGTACTTC	CAWTNTGGEQYF
.	TRBV6-2/TRBV6-3	.	TRBJ1-4	TGTGCCAGCAGTTACATGGGACGGCAAGCAACTAATGAAAAACTGTTTTTT	CASSYMGRQATNEKLFF
.	TRBV20-1	.	TRBJ2-7	TGCAGTGCTATCCTTCGCCCAGCGCTCTACGAGCAGTACTTC	CSAILRPALYEQYF
TRBD2	TRBV9	.	TRBJ2-7	TGTGCCAGCAGCGTAGACGCGGGAGGGCCAAACGAGCAGTACTTC	CASSVDAGGPNEQYF
.	TRBV20-1	many	TRBJ1-1	TGCAGTGCTAGGATTCCTTATAGCACTGAAGCTTTCTTT	CSARIPYSTEAFF
.	TRBV9	many	TRBJ1-2	TGTGCCAGCAGCGTAGAGGGAATTAACTATGGCTACACCTTC	CASSVEGINYGYTF
TRBD1	TRBV11-2	many	TRBJ1-2	TGTGCCAGCAGCTTAGGTCCGGACAGGTCTAACTATGGCTACACCTTC	CASSLGPDRSNYGYTF
.	TRBV28	few	TRBJ1-2	TGTGCCAGCAGTCGCAGGGAACTCTACACCTTC	CASSRRELYTF
.	TRBV11-2	many	TRBJ1-1	TGTGCCAGCACTCTAACCCCCACTGAAGCTTTCTTT	CASTLTPTEAFF
.	TRBV19	many	TRBJ1-2	TGTGCCAGCAGAACCAGGGACCACTATGGCTACACCTTC	CASRTRDHYGYTF
.	TRBV15	many	TRBJ1-1	TGTGCCACCAGCAGGGGAGAGGGGCGGGACACTGAAGCTTTCTTT	CATSRGEGRDTEAFF
.	TRBV4-2	.	TRBJ2-5	TGTGCCAGCAGCCAAGGGGGGGCGATGGGGCAAGAGACCCAGTACTTC	CASSQGGAMGQETQYF
.	TRBV28	.	TRBJ1-1	TGTGCCAGCAGTTACCTGCAAAGAAACACTGAAGCTTTCTTT	CASSYLQRNTEAFF
.	TRBV19	.	TRBJ1-2	TGTGCCAGTAGCCCCGGACTTATGGGCTACACCTTC	CASSPGLMGYTF
.	TRBV6-1	.	TRBJ1-2	TGTGCCAGTAAAACGATCAGGGAAGGTGGCTACACCTTC	CASKTIREGGYTF
.	TRBV15	.	TRBJ2-5	TGTGCCACCAGCGTCCGCGCAGGGAAATCAGAGACCCAGTACTTC	CATSVRAGKSETQYF
.	TRBV28	many	TRBJ2-5	TGTGCCAGCAGTCCCACGGGCGGCATCGAAGAGACCCAGTACTTC	CASSPTGGIEETQYF
.	TRBV4-1	few	TRBJ2-7	TGCGCCAGCAGCCAAAACCCGAGGGGGGGATACGAGCAGTACTTC	CASSQNPRGGYEQYF
TRBD1	TRBV27	many	TRBJ1-2	TGTGCCAGCAGTCCGGGACAGGGGGGAGTCTATGGCTACACCTTC	CASSPGQGGVYGYTF
.	TRBV6-4	.	TRBJ2-2	TGTGCCAGCAGTGACTCAGCGGAGGGGGGCGGGGAGCTGTTTTTT	CASSDSAEGGGELFF
.	TRBV28	few	TRBJ2-7	TGTGCCAGCAGTTCTCCCCCAGCTGAGCAGTACTTC	CASSSPPAEQYF
TRBD2	TRBV6-5	many	TRBJ2-7	TGTGCCAGCACGCCAGGACTAGCGACCTACGAGCAGTACTTC	CASTPGLATYEQYF
.	TRBV20-1	many	TRBJ1-1	TGCAGTGCTCTCCGGGACAATGTCGACACTGAAGCTTTCTTT	CSALRDNVDTEAFF
.	TRBV5-1	many	TRBJ2-7	TGCGCCAGCAGCTTACGGAGTGGGGTGGGACGGGGCTACGAGCAGTACTTC	CASSLRSGVGRGYEQYF
TRBD1	TRBV10-2	.	TRBJ2-7	TGCGACAGCAGTGACAGGGGTCACGAGCAGTACTTC	CDSSDRGHEQYF
.	TRBV7-2	few	TRBJ2-5	TGTGCCAGCAGCTTGCAAGGGGCGGTCCAAGAGACCCAGTACTTC	CASSLQGAVQETQYF
.	TRBV29-1	many	TRBJ2-3	TGCAGCTCCCGGGACGCCGTATATGATGATACGCAGTATTTT	CSSRDAVYDDTQYF
.	TRBV2	few	TRBJ2-7	TGTGCCAGCAGTGTCCTCCAGGGCGAGCAGTACTTC	CASSVLQGEQYF
.	TRBV12-3/TRBV12-4	many	TRBJ1-1	TGTGCCAGCAGTTTAGGGGGATGGGGAATGAACACTGAAGCTTTCTTT	CASSLGGWGMNTEAFF
.	TRBV27	many	TRBJ1-5	TGTGCCAGCAGTTTTATTGGGGACAGCAATCAGCCCCAGCATTTT	CASSFIGDSNQPQHF
.	TRBV19	many	TRBJ1-5	TGTGCCAGTAGTATGGACAATCAGCCCCAGCATTTT	CASSMDNQPQHF
.	TRBV4-2	.	TRBJ1-2	TGTGCCAGCAGCCAAGACGACACTAATTTCCTCTATGGCTACACCTTC	CASSQDDTNFLYGYTF
.	TRBV12-3/TRBV12-4	many	TRBJ1-2	TGTGCCAGCAGTTTAGGACATAACTATGGCTACACCTTC	CASSLGHNYGYTF
.	TRBV12-3/TRBV12-4	many	TRBJ2-2	TGTGCCAGCAGCCCCCTAGGGCCCGCCGGGGAGCTGTTTTTT	CASSPLGPAGELFF
.	TRBV30	.	TRBJ2-7	TGTGCCATCTTCAGGGGGGCCTCCTACGAGCAGTACTTC	CAIFRGASYEQYF
.	TRBV28	many	TRBJ2-7	TGTGCCAGCAGTTATGGGCCAGCGGATACCGCCTACGAGCAGTACTTC	CASSYGPADTAYEQYF
.	TRBV12-3/TRBV12-4	many	TRBJ2-2	TGTGCCAGCAAGGGGGATGGGTCCGGGGAGCTGTTTTTT	CASKGDGSGELFF
.	TRBV12-3/TRBV12-4	few	TRBJ1-5	TGTGCCAGCAGGAGCGACAAGGGTAGCAATCAGCCCCAGCATTTT	CASRSDKGSNQPQHF
.	TRBV27	many	TRBJ2-5	TGTGCCAGCAGCAGGAGGGACGGTTCAGAAGAGACCCAGTACTTC	CASSRRDGSEETQYF
.	TRBV19	many	TRBJ1-5	TGTGCCAGTAGTGGACACCCTAATCAGCCCCAGCATTTT	CASSGHPNQPQHF
.	TRBV5-1	many	TRBJ2-5	TGCGCCAGCAGCCCTGGAGGCAGCCTTACGCAAGAGACCCAGTACTTC	CASSPGGSLTQETQYF
.	TRBV5-1	many	TRBJ2-7	TGCGCCAGCAGCTCAAGGGGGGGAGCCTACGAGCAGTACTTC	CASSSRGGAYEQYF
.	TRBV5-4	.	TRBJ2-2	TGTGCCAGCAGCTTGGCACAGACCAGCACCGGGGAGCTGTTTTTT	CASSLAQTSTGELFF
.	TRBV28	many	TRBJ1-1	TGTGCCAGCAGAAACGACGGGAACACTGAAGCTTTCTTT	CASRNDGNTEAFF
TRBD2	TRBV12-3/TRBV12-4	many	TRBJ2-1	TGTGCCGGCGAAGTCGGGCGGGAGAGGTCCTACAATGAGCAGTTCTTC	CAGEVGRERSYNEQFF
TRBD1	TRBV6-4	many	TRBJ1-5	TGTGCCAGCACCCCACCGAGGACAGGGCATAGCAATCAGCCCCAGCATTTT	CASTPPRTGHSNQPQHF
TRBD2	TRBV28	many	TRBJ2-5	TGTGCCAGCAGAGGTTTTCGAGGGGTCGGGAGGGGCTCCCAAGAGACCCAGTACTTC	CASRGFRGVGRGSQETQYF
TRBD1	TRBV2	many	TRBJ1-2	TGTGCCAGCAGTGAGTGGACAGGGGACTATGGCTACACCTTC	CASSEWTGDYGYTF